This TCR beta chain was obtained from a study of CD8 T cells in ankylosing spondylitis. Notes on the study in general: There was a TCR beta motif, made of eight highly homologous variants, that appeared characteristic of ankylosing spondylitis blood. Reports of some motif variants in reactive arthritis synovial fluid and blood predate this one. The disease-linked clones had a CD8+ phenotype and low blood frequencies.

This clonotype was seen many times. Its specificity is not known. Quantitative 5'-RACE with molecular barcodes was used to make the TCR beta libraries. TCRdb redid the calling of the 5' RACE reads with MiXCR, one entry per CDR3 protein. The profile shows under 250,000 distinct CDR3 sequences, more than 25% of them singletons. In germline, CDR1 is MNHNS, CDR2 SASEGT. There are 16 residues in the CDR3. V lost 6 bases and J lost 12; bases outside the gene matches: 20. The sequence was collected from a male donor with ankylosing spondylitis or in good health (not recorded which). The chain is built from TRBV6-1 and TRBJ1-1, with TRBD1 identical over 9 bases. What was sequenced was blood, either unsorted or a sorted T cell fraction (not recorded which). The CDR3: CASSRPGQGLGPATFF. The CDR3 region has the DNA TGTGCCAGCAGCCGACCGGGACAGGGCCTCGGTCCTGCAACTTTCTTT.